Below, 24 T cell receptor beta chains from the same sample are listed, as sequenced in a study of beta chain features in type 1 diabetes. Every bit of the isolated RNA underwent reverse transcription, so sequencing read expressed TCRB transcripts. Assay used: immunoSEQ multiplex PCR; TCRdb lists only in-frame clones, some missing. The sample yields under 450,000 clones, more than 11% seen once. The sequenced sample consisted of naive CD4+ T cells from blood. These receptors were obtained from a man aged 30 to 45 in good health.

This rearrangement joins TRBV6-5 to TRBJ2-7; 7 bases map to TRBD1. This CDR3 region has 13 residues. Germline V gene data show CDR1 as MNHEY and CDR2 as SVGAGI. J was trimmed by 4 bases and V by 8 bases; bases with no gene match: 8. Here the CDR3 DNA reads TGTGCCAGCGGGGCCCCGGGACAGTACGAGCAGTACGTC. Translated, it gives CASGAPGQYEQYV.

This clone was seen a few times. This chain joins TRBV5-1 and TRBJ2-7, with D perhaps matching TRBD2 (6 bases). There are 16 residues in the CDR3. With 3 bases removed from V and 1 base from J, the gap between germline ends came to 17 bases. Germline lookup yields CDR1 SGHRS and CDR2 YFSETQ. Here the CDR3 DNA reads TGCGCCAGCAGCTCCCTGTCCGGGAGAGGATCCTACGAGCAGTACGTC. Its protein product is CASSSLSGRGSYEQYV.

This clone was detected only once. J is TRBJ2-5 and V is TRBV9; 9 bases are shared with TRBD2. Trimming removed 0 bases from V and 2 bases from J; junction bases left unmatched: 8. The V gene's germline CDR1 is SGDLS and CDR2 YYNGEE. The CDR3 is 17 residues long. CDR3 residues: CASSVGLAGMIQETQYF. The CDR3 bases are TGTGCCAGCAGCGTAGGGCTAGCGGGGATGATTCAAGAGACCCAGTACTTC.

This chain links TRBV6-5 with TRBJ2-7; 8 bases map to TRBD1. The J segment lost 6 bases and the V segment lost 4 bases, leaving 8 bases of the junction unmatched. CDR3 length equals 14 residues. The V gene's germline CDR1 is MNHEY and CDR2 SVGAGI. CDR3 in DNA: TGTGCCAGCAGTTCGGCCCAGGGGGCGCGCGAGCAGTACGTC. Encoded protein: CASSSAQGAREQYV.

A single count supports this clone. This chain uses TRBV30 with TRBJ1-4; D is undetermined. The CDR3 is made up of 13 amino acids. Germline lookup yields CDR1 GTSNPN and CDR2 SVGIG (reference sequence). V lost 4 bases and J lost 5, with 11 bases in between. CDR3 region: CAWNPRENEKLFF. CDR3 bases: TGTGCCTGGAATCCTAGGGAAAATGAAAAACTGTTTTTT. The variable domain in full, completed from reference TRBV30 and TRBJ1-4, reads SQTIHQWPATLVQPVGSPLSLECTVEGTSNPNLYWYRQAAGRGLQLLFYSVGIGQISSEVPQNLSASRPQDRQFILSSKKLLLSDSGFYLCAWNPRENEKLFFGSGTQLSVL.

This chain connects TRBV7-9 to TRBJ2-7, with 8 bases lining up with TRBD1. The CDR3 has 14 residues. CDR1 and CDR2 from the germline V gene are SEHNR and FQNEAQ (reference sequence). V dropped 5 bases and J dropped 2; count of bases not matched to a gene: 5. The CDR3 loop reads CASSPTGGPYEQYF. The CDR3 DNA reads as TGTGCCAGCAGCCCTACAGGGGGACCCTACGAGCAGTACTTC.

V and J are TRBV7-2 and TRBJ2-3, with D tentatively TRBD2 (6 bases). Germline V gene sequence: CDR1 SGHTA, CDR2 FQGNSA. The CDR3 loop spans 17 amino acids. V lost 5 bases to trimming and J lost 3 bases, with 21 bases between them. The CDR3 sequence: CASSKEPASGYTDTQYF. The CDR3 nucleotides are TGTGCCAGCAGCAAAGAGCCCGCGAGCGGGTATACAGATACGCAGTATTTT.

The chain joins TRBV19 to TRBJ1-5; TRBD1 might be the D (5 bases). Germline assignment: CDR1 LNHDA and CDR2 SQIVND (reference sequence). The CDR3 is 14 amino acids. The V end was cut by 7 bases, the J end by 3 bases, with 13 bases between. The CDR3 sequence is CASKVKGPNQPQHF. The CDR3, as DNA: TGTGCCAGTAAGGTCAAGGGACCCAATCAGCCCCAGCATTTT.

This clone occurred a few times. This sequence joins TRBV7-2 and TRBJ2-7; 8 bases match TRBD1. The CDR3 totals 14 residues. Unmatched junction bases numbered 4, after V lost 3 bases and J lost 3 bases. CDR1 is SGHTA and CDR2 is FQGNSA in the germline V gene. CDR3 protein: CASSFRQGYYEQYF. The CDR3 DNA follows: TGTGCCAGCAGCTTCCGACAGGGGTACTACGAGCAGTACTTC.

The chain recombines TRBV4-3 with TRBJ2-5; 12 positions agree with TRBD2. V gave up 1 base and J gave up 5 bases; unmatched junction bases: 2. Per the germline V gene, CDR1 is LGHNA and CDR2 is YSLEER. This CDR3 has 15 amino acids. The CDR3 DNA reads TGCGCCAGCAGCCAAGCGCTAGCGGGGGGGGAGACCCAGTACTTC. As protein: CASSQALAGGETQYF.

This clone was recorded a few times. The chain links TRBV29-1 to TRBJ2-5; D may match TRBD1 or TRBD2 (5 bases each). The CDR3 runs 13 residues. V dropped 6 bases and J dropped 6 bases, with 17 bases sitting between them. Germline V gene data show CDR1 as SQVTM and CDR2 as ANQGSEA. The DNA of the CDR3 is TGCAGCGTCACCTCAGGGACGTCGAAGACCCAGTACTTC. Protein: CSVTSGTSKTQYF.

This clone was observed a handful of times. The rearrangement uses TRBV7-2 and TRBJ1-6; unclear D gene. The ends were cut back, 5 bases at V and 13 bases at J, with 15 bases in the middle. Per germline, CDR1 SGHTA and CDR2 FQGNSA. This CDR3 region has 13 residues. CDR3 protein: CASSATPLQPLHF. The CDR3 coding sequence is TGTGCCAGCAGCGCCACACCTCTACAGCCCCTCCACTTT. Looking up the rest from reference TRBV7-2 and TRBJ1-6 gives the full variable domain: GAGVSQSPSNKVTEKGKDVELRCDPISGHTALYWYRQSLGQGLEFLIYFQGNSAPDKSGLPSDRFSAERTGGSVSTLTIQRTQQEDSAVYLCASSATPLQPLHFGNGTRLTVT.

This clone was found a few times. The chain links TRBV5-4 to TRBJ2-1; tentatively, D is TRBD2 (5 bases). V lost 3 bases and J lost 5, with 12 bases in between. Germline CDR1 SGHNT, CDR2 YYREEE (reference sequence). The CDR3 spans 14 residues. The DNA for the CDR3 is TGTGCCAGCAGCTCCGGACTCCAAGACAATGAGCAGTTCTTC. This sequence encodes CASSSGLQDNEQFF.

The chain combines TRBV9 with TRBJ2-1, with D maybe TRBD2 (6 bases). CDR1 is SGDLS and CDR2 is YYNGEE in the germline V gene. This CDR3 contains 18 residues. V was trimmed by 0 bases and J by 2 bases, leaving 18 bases between them. The CDR3 DNA reads as TGTGCCAGCAGCGTAGACTTCGGTGGGAGGTTTACCTACAATGAGCAGTTCTTC. This encodes CASSVDFGGRFTYNEQFF.

This clone appeared a few times. The rearrangement links TRBV5-6 to TRBJ2-1; TRBD1 matches 7 bases. Germline loops: CDR1 SGHDT, CDR2 YYEEEE. V lost 4 bases, J lost 5 bases, and 9 bases stayed unmatched. The CDR3 extends over 15 amino acids. The CDR3 DNA follows: TGTGCCAGCAGCCCGCTGGACAGGTCAGACAATGAGCAGTTCTTC. Translating it yields CASSPLDRSDNEQFF.

This clone was seen only a few times. The V gene is TRBV5-6, the J gene TRBJ1-5, with D unresolved. Trimming stripped 1 base from V and 0 bases from J, with 8 bases between. This CDR3 has 15 residues. Germline CDR1 and CDR2: SGHDT and YYEEEE. Written as DNA, the CDR3 is TGTGCCAGCAGCTTGACGGGGAATAGCAATCAGCCCCAGCATTTT. It yields the protein CASSLTGNSNQPQHF.

The sample holds a few counts of this clone. V and J are TRBV29-1 and TRBJ2-1, with 10 bases lining up with TRBD2. The length of the CDR3 is 13 residues. J gave up 3 bases and V 7 bases, and 3 bases lay outside the gene matches. The germline V gene has CDR1 SQVTM and CDR2 ANQGSEA. CDR3 nucleotide sequence: TGCAGCGGCGGACTAGCGGTCTACAATGAGCAGTTCTTC. Translated: CSGGLAVYNEQFF.

Points on this clone: A read error is possible here, since a much larger clone lies one base away. V gene TRBV30 combines with J gene TRBJ1-1; 9 bases line up with TRBD1. Trimming removed 5 bases from V and 4 bases from J; junction bases left unmatched: 2. Looked up from germline, CDR1 is GTSNPN and CDR2 is SVGIG (reference sequence). The CDR3 is 12 residues long. The CDR3 region has the DNA TGTGCCTGGGGACAGGGGAGCACTGAAGCTTTCTTT. Translated: CAWGQGSTEAFF.

This clone showed up just a few times. V usage is TRBV7-2 and J usage is TRBJ2-3; D remains ambiguous. Germline CDR1 and CDR2: SGHTA and FQGNSA. The V and J ends lost 2 bases and 2 bases respectively, with 11 bases between them. This CDR3 region has 15 residues. The CDR3 sequence is CASSLFLGPTDTQYF. CDR3 in DNA: TGTGCCAGCAGCTTATTTCTGGGCCCCACAGATACGCAGTATTTT.

This clone has a handful of counts. This rearrangement joins TRBV29-1 to TRBJ2-2; maybe TRBD2 (6 bases). Deletions cut 6 bases from V and 3 bases from J, with 14 bases between. Germline V gives CDR1 SQVTM, CDR2 ANQGSEA. The CDR3 runs 14 residues. CDR3 bases: TGCAGCGTGGGCTCGGGAGTGGACACCGGGGAGCTGTTTTTT. Amino acids: CSVGSGVDTGELFF.

This clone was seen only a few times. Here the CDR3 reads CASSEGNYYEQYF. The CDR3 DNA reads TGTGCCAGCAGCGAGGGGAATTACTACGAGCAGTACTTC. The gene calls are TRBV9 and TRBJ2-7, with D tentatively TRBD1 (5 bases). The V end lost 3 bases, the J end lost 3 bases, and 10 bases lay between the germline ends. Germline V gives CDR1 SGDLS, CDR2 YYNGEE. The CDR3 is 13 amino acids.

V usage is TRBV5-1 and J usage is TRBJ1-1; D gene unclear. This CDR3 has 12 residues. The V gene's germline CDR1 is SGHRS and CDR2 YFSETQ. V lost 0 bases and J 6 bases, leaving 6 bases between the germline ends. In nucleotides, the CDR3 is TGCGCCAGCAGCTTGGATTCGGCTGAAGCTTTCTTT. Translating gives CASSLDSAEAFF. The entire variable domain, with the rest obtained from reference TRBV5-1 and TRBJ1-1, is as follows: KAGVTQTPRYLIKTRGQQVTLSCSPISGHRSVSWYQQTPGQGLQFLFEYFSETQRNKGNFPGRFSGRQFSNSRSEMNVSTLELGDSALYLCASSLDSAEAFFGQGTRLTVV.

The rearrangement links TRBV5-1 to TRBJ2-5; 9 bases match TRBD2. V gave up 3 bases and J gave up 1 base; unmatched junction bases: 10. This CDR3 is 17 amino acids long. The V gene's germline CDR1 is SGHRS and CDR2 YFSETQ. CDR3 DNA sequence: TGCGCCAGCAGCTCAGGAATGGCGGGAGGGTCCCAAGAGACCCAGTACTTC. Translating gives CASSSGMAGGSQETQYF.

The rearrangement joins TRBV6-6 to TRBJ2-3; TRBD2 might be the D (6 bases). This CDR3 contains 12 residues. The V end lost 2 bases, the J end lost 6 bases, and 6 bases lay between the germline ends. Germline assignment: CDR1 MNHNY and CDR2 SVGAGI (reference sequence). The CDR3 protein is CASSYREDTQYF. The CDR3 DNA follows: TGTGCCAGCAGTTACCGGGAGGATACGCAGTATTTT.